This T cell receptor (beta chain) is from a study of blood T cell repertoires in COVID-19. Germline loops: CDR1 SQVTM, CDR2 ANQGSEA. V gave up 7 bases and J gave up 0 bases, with 16 bases separating them. The CDR3 length is 14 residues. Source study methods: Reference gene primer amplification gave estimated nucleated cell counts. Only in-frame clones appear in the TCRdb table, and some are missing; sequencing was by immunoSEQ multiplex PCR. Clonal size and the V and J genes are those of that table, whereas D and trimming came from the DNA. Of a few hundred thousand clones in the sample, approximately 91% were seen once. Participants' reported clinical history set cohort assignment.

This TCR was sampled from a woman between 35 and 50 years old who had recovered from COVID-19. Input material: PBMCs or T cells enriched from blood (not recorded which). The genes are TRBV29-1 and TRBJ2-7; D uncertain. The CDR3 bases are TGCAGCGCTTCGACACCGCAAAGCTCCTACGAGCAGTACTTC. It encodes CSASTPQSSYEQYF.